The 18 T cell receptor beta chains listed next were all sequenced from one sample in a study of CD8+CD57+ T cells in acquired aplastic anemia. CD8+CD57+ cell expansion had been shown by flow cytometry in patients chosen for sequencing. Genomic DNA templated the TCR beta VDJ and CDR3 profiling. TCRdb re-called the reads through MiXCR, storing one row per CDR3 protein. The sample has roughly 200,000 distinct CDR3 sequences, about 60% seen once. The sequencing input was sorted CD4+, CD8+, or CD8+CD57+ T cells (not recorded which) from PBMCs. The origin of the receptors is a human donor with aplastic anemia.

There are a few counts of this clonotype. The CDR3 region has the DNA TGTGCCACCAGTGGCGGAGGGACTAGCGGGAGAGACAATGAGCAGTTCTTC. Translated: CATSGGGTSGRDNEQFF. The V call is TRBV24-1, the J call TRBJ2-1, with 14 bases that match TRBD2. Germline CDR1 reads KGHDR; CDR2 reads SFDVKD. With V trimmed by 5 bases and J by 5 bases, 7 bases remained unmatched. This CDR3 region has 17 residues.

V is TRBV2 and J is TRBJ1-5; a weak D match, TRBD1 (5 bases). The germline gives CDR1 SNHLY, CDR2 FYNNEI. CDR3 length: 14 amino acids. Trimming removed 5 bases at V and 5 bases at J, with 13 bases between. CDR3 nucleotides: TGTGCCAGCAGTCGGGACGGGCGGCATCAGCCCCAGCATTTT. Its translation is CASSRDGRHQPQHF.

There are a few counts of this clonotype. CDR3 nucleotide sequence: TGTGCCACCAGTGATTTGCAGGTGGAGGGGCAAGAGACCCAGTACTTC. This gives the protein CATSDLQVEGQETQYF. V is TRBV24-1 and J is TRBJ2-5; D possibly corresponds to TRBD2 (6 bases). CDR1 KGHDR and CDR2 SFDVKD come from the germline V gene. The germline V and J ends were trimmed by 0 bases and 2 bases, with 12 bases remaining between them. The CDR3 has 16 amino acids.

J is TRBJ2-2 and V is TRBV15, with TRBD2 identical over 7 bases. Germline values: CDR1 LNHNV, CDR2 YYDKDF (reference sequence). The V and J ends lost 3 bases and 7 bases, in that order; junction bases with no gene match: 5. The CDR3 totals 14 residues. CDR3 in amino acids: CATSSSREGGELFF. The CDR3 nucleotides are TGTGCCACCAGCAGCTCCAGGGAGGGCGGGGAGCTGTTTTTT.

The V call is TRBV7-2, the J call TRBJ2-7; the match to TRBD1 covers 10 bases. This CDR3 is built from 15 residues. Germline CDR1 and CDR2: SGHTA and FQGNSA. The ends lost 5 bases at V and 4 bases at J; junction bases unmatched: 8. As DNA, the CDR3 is TGTGCCAGCAGCCGCCCCGGGACAGGGGTGTACGAGCAGTACTTC. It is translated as CASSRPGTGVYEQYF. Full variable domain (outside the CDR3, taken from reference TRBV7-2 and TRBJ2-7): GAGVSQSPSNKVTEKGKDVELRCDPISGHTALYWYRQSLGQGLEFLIYFQGNSAPDKSGLPSDRFSAERTGGSVSTLTIQRTQQEDSAVYLCASSRPGTGVYEQYFGPGTRLTVT.

CDR3 DNA: TGTGCCAGCAGCTTAGACAGGCAATACCAGTACTTC. It codes for CASSLDRQYQYF. The chain couples TRBV7-2 to TRBJ2-7, with D possibly being TRBD1 (5 bases). CDR1 is SGHTA and CDR2 is FQGNSA in the germline V gene. CDR3 length equals 12 residues. The V gene lost 1 base and the J gene lost 10 bases, with 11 bases spanning the gap.

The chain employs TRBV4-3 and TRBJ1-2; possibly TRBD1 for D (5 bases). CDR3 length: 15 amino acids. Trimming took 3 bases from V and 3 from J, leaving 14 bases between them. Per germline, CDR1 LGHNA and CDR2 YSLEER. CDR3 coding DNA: TGCGCCAGCAGCCAGGGGGGGGGAGAAGACTATGGCTACACCTTC. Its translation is CASSQGGGEDYGYTF.

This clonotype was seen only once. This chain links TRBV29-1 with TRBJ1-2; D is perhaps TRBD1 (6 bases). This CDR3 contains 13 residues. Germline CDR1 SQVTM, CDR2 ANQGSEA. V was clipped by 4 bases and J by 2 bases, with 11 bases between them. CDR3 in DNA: TGCAGCGTTGCCCGACAGGCCAACTATGGCTACACCTTC. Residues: CSVARQANYGYTF. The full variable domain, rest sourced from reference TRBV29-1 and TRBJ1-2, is SAVISQKPSRDICQRGTSLTIQCQVDSQVTMMFWYRQQPGQSLTLIATANQGSEATYESGFVIDKFPISRPNLTFSTLTVSNMSPEDSSIYLCSVARQANYGYTFGSGTRLTVV.

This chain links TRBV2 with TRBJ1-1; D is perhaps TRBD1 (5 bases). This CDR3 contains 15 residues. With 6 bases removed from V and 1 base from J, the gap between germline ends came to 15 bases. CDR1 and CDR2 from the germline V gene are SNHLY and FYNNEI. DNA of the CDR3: TGTGCCAGCAGCCCTCCGGGACGTAAGAACACTGAAGCTTTCTTT. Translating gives CASSPPGRKNTEAFF. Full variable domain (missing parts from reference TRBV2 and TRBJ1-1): EPEVTQTPSHQVTQMGQEVILRCVPISNHLYFYWYRQILGQKVEFLVSFYNNEISEKSEIFDDQFSVERPDGSNFTLKIRSTKLEDSAMYFCASSPPGRKNTEAFFGQGTRLTVV.

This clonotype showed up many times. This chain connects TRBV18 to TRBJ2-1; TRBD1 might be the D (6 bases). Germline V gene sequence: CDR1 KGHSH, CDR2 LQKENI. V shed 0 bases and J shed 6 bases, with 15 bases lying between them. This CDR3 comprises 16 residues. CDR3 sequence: CASSPPWSGVSNEQFF. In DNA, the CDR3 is TGTGCCAGCTCACCACCATGGTCAGGGGTTAGCAATGAGCAGTTCTTC.

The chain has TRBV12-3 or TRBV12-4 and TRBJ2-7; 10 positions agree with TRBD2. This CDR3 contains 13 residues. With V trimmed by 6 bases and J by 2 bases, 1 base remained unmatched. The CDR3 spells CASRLAGAYEQYF. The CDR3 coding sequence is TGTGCCAGCAGGCTAGCGGGAGCCTACGAGCAGTACTTC.

DNA for the CDR3: TGTGCCAGCAGTGAACAGGGAGGAGGCTACACCTTC. It is translated as CASSEQGGGYTF. This chain uses TRBV2 with TRBJ1-2; perhaps TRBD1 as D (5 bases). This CDR3 comprises 12 residues. Trimming shortened V by 2 bases and J by 8 bases, and 9 bases separated the two germline ends. Germline-derived CDR1 and CDR2 are SNHLY and FYNNEI.

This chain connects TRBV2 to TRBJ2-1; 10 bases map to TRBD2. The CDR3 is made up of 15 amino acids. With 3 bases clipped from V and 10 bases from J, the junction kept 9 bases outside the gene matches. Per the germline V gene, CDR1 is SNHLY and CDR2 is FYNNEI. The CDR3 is CASSDWIGTSDEQFF. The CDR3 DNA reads TGTGCCAGCAGTGATTGGATAGGGACTAGCGACGAGCAGTTCTTC.

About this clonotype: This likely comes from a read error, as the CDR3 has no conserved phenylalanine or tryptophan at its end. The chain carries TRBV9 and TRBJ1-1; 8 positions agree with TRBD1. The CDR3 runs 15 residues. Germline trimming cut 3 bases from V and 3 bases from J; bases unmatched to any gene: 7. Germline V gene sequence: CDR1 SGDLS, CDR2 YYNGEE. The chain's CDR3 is CASSAGGAGDTEAFL. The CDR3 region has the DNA TGTGCCAGCAGCGCAGGGGGCGCGGGTGACACTGAAGCTTTCCTT.

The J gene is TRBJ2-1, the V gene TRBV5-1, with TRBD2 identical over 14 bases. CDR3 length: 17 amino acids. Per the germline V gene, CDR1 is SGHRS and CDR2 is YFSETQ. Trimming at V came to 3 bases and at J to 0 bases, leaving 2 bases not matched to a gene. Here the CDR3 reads CASSSGTSGSSYNEQFF. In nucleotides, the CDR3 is TGCGCCAGCAGCTCTGGGACTAGCGGGAGCTCCTACAATGAGCAGTTCTTC. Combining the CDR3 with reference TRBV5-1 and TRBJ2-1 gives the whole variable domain KAGVTQTPRYLIKTRGQQVTLSCSPISGHRSVSWYQQTPGQGLQFLFEYFSETQRNKGNFPGRFSGRQFSNSRSEMNVSTLELGDSALYLCASSSGTSGSSYNEQFFGPGTRLTVL.

CDR3: CASSQQHNQPQHF. The CDR3 nucleotides read TGTGCCAGCAGCCAGCAGCACAATCAGCCCCAGCATTTT. This rearrangement joins TRBV14 to TRBJ1-5, with D uncertain. The V and J ends lost 3 bases and 3 bases respectively, with 6 bases between them. The CDR3 is 13 amino acids. Germline lookup yields CDR1 SGHDN and CDR2 FVKESK.

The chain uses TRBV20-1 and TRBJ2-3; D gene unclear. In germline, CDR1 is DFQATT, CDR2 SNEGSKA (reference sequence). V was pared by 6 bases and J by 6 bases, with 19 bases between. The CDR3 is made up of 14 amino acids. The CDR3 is CSASSLGQIDTQYF. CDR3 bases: TGCAGTGCCAGCAGCTTAGGGCAGATCGATACGCAGTATTTT.

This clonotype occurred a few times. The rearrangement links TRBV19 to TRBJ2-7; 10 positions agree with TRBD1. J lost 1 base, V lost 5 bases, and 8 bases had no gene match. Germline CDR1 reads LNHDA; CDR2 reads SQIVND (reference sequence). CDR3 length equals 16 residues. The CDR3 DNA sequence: TGTGCCAGTAGTGTTTCGACAGGGGGCGCGTCCTACGAGCAGTACTTC. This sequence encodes CASSVSTGGASYEQYF.